This T cell receptor beta chain comes out of a study of spatial heterogeneity in lung cancer. The V and J ends lost 0 bases and 10 bases respectively, with 14 bases between them. This CDR3 comprises 15 residues. The germline CDR1 and CDR2 sequences are SGHRS and YFSETQ. TCR cDNA molecules each carried a unique molecular identifier. One entry per CDR3 protein results from TCRdb running MiXCR on the 5' RACE reads. The table has some 28,000 distinct CDR3 sequences, about 8.1% seen once. This clonotype came up many times. Indicated time point: sample taken at primary tumor resection. From tumor, nontumor lung or frozen PBMC, whole RNA was taken unsorted for sequencing.

The V and J genes are TRBV5-1 and TRBJ1-6, with D unresolved. This material consisted of PBMCs, taken at surgery. The receptor was isolated from a female donor with early-stage non-small cell lung cancer. The CDR3 coding sequence is TGCGCCAGCAGCTTGGGTCAGATGATCGGGTCACCCCTCCACTTT. Its translation is CASSLGQMIGSPLHF.